The following is a T cell receptor (beta chain) sequence with its context. As yet, its antigen is unknown. The study reverse transcribed the entire isolated RNA, so it sequenced expressed TCRB transcripts. Generated by immunoSEQ multiplex PCR, the TCRdb table keeps only in-frame clones and is missing some. Seen here are 150,000 to 200,000 clones, 50% to 70% observed once, and the top ten hold under 0.1%. The sample comes from a study of beta chain features in type 1 diabetes. Whole-study results and caveats: Moderate but significant shortening of TCRB CDR3s was recorded in all four CD4+ subsets from Type 1 diabetes patients.

The receptor's source is a young man with type 1 diabetes. Specimen: naive CD4+ T cells from blood.

CDR3 protein: CASSLEGFGSPLHF. The CDR3 nucleotides are TGTGCCAGCAGCTTAGAGGGGTTTGGGTCACCCCTCCACTTT. The chain carries TRBV7-9 and TRBJ1-6; D may be TRBD1 (5 bases). Germline assignment: CDR1 SEHNR and CDR2 FQNEAQ (reference sequence). Trimming left V 1 base short and J 10 bases short, with 11 bases between. This CDR3 region has 14 residues.